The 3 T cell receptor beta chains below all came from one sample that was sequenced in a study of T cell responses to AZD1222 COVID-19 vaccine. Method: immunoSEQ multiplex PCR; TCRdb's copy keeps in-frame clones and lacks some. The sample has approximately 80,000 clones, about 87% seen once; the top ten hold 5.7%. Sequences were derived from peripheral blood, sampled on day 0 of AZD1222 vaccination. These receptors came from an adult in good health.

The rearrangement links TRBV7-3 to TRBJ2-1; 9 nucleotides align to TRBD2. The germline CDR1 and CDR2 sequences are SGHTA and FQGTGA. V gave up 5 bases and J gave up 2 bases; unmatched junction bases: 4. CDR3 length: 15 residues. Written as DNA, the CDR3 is TGTGCCAGCAGCATTCTAGCGGGGCCCTACAATGAGCAGTTCTTC. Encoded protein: CASSILAGPYNEQFF.

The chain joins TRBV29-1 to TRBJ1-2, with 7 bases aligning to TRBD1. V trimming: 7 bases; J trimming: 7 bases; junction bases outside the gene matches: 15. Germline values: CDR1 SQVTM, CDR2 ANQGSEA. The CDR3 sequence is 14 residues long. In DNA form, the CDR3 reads TGCAGCGCCTTGCCCTTGACAGGGTTAGGTGGCTACACCTTC. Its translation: CSALPLTGLGGYTF.

The CDR3 DNA is TGTGCCAGCAGCTCATTCGAGGACAGCTATAGCAATCAGCCCCAGCATTTT. It is translated as CASSSFEDSYSNQPQHF. This chain connects TRBV7-9 to TRBJ1-5, with D possibly matching TRBD1 (6 bases). There are 17 residues in the CDR3. In germline, CDR1 is SEHNR, CDR2 FQNEAQ (reference sequence). Between the trimmed V and J ends, which lost 4 bases and 0 bases, there was a span of 16 bases.